The clone carrying this T cell receptor (beta chain) was detected a few times. The antigen is unknown. The treatment: oral pan-JAK inhibitor, 5-10 mg twice daily. These data belong to a study of CD8+ T cells in alopecia areata. Study-wide background: Severity among treated patients was scored by the percentage of scalp area affected. Findings and caveats of the study: Sequencing of scalp tissue also captures the resident alphabeta T cells of normal skin.

cDNA reverse transcribed from extracted RNA served as the sequencing template. Clones were sequenced by immunoSEQ multiplex PCR, and TCRdb holds only the in-frame ones, with some missing. The table includes around 150,000 clones, approximately 60% detected once. The CDR3 has 11 residues. V dropped 4 bases and J dropped 2 bases, with 6 bases sitting between them. Per the germline V gene, CDR1 is SQVTM and CDR2 is ANQGSEA. This receptor was identified in a human donor with alopecia areata. The sequencing used CD4+ T cells sorted from blood, collected at week 24, from a patient treated with tofacitinib. The chain joins TRBV29-1 to TRBJ2-7, with D uncertain. The CDR3 here is CSVVGPYEQYF. As DNA, the CDR3 is TGCAGCGTTGTCGGACCCTACGAGCAGTACTTC.